This T cell receptor beta chain was observed in a study of CD8 T cells in Susac syndrome. With random hexamers, roughly 0.45 to 1 ug RNA was reverse transcribed. From the immunoSEQ multiplex PCR reads, TCRdb called clonotypes with MiXCR, one entry per CDR3 protein. The sample includes 50,000 to 65,000 distinct CDR3 sequences, approximately 92% of them seen just once. FACS was used to enrich TEMRA cells, whereas the CD8+ and CD4+ T cells were obtained by negative isolation. The CDR3 extends over 13 amino acids. Trimming cost V 4 bases and J 7 bases; bases outside gene matches: 3. J is TRBJ1-2 and V is TRBV12-3 or TRBV12-4; 10 bases fit TRBD1. Source material: CD8+ T cells from PBMCs. The TCR sequence derives from a human donor in good health. CDR3 nucleotide sequence: TGTGCCAGCAGTTCGACAGGGGGCGCTGGCTACACCTTC. Amino acid sequence: CASSSTGGAGYTF.